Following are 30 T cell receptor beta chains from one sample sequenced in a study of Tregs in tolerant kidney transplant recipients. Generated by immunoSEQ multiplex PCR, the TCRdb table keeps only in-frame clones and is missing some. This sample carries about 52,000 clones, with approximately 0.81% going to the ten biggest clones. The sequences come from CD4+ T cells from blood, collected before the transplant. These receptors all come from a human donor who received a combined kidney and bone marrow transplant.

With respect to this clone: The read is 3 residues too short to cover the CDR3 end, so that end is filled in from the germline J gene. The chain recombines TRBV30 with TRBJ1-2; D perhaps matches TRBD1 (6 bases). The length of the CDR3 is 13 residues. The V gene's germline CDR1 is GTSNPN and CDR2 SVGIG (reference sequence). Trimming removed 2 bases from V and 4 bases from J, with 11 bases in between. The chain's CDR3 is CAWSPGTSYGYTF. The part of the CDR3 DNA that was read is TGTGCCTGGAGTCCCGGGACATCCTATGGC.

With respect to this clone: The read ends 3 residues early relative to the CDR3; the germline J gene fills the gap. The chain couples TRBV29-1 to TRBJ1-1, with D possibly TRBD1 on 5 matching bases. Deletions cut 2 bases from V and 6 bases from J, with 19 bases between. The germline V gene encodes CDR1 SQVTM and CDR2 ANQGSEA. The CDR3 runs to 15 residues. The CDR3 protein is CSVEFGGVGSAEAFF. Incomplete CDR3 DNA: TGCAGCGTTGAATTTGGGGGGGTCGGGAGCGCTGAA.

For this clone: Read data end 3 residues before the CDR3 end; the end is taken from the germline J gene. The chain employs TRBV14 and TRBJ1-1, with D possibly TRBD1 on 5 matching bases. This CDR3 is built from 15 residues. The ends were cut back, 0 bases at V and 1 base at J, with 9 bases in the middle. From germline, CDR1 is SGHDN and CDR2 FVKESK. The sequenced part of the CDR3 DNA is TGTGCCAGCAGCCAAGATAAGGGGTGGAACACTGAA. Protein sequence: CASSQDKGWNTE. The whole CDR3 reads CASSQDKGWNTEAFF.

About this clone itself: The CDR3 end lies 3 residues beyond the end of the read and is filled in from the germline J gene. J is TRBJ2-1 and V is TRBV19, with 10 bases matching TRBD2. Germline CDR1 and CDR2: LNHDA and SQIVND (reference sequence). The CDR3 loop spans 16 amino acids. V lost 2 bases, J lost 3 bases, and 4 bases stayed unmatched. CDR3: CASSIRTSGYYNEQFF. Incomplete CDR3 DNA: TGTGCCAGTAGTATAAGGACTAGCGGATACTACAATGAG.

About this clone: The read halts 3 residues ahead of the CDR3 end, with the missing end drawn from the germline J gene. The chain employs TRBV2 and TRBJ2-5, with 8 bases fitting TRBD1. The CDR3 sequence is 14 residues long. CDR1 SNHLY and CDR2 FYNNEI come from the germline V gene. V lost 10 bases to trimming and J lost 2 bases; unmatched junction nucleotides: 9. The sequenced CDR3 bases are TGTGCCATATCAGGGACAGGACTACAAGAGACC. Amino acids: CAISGTGLQET. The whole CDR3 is CAISGTGLQETQYF.

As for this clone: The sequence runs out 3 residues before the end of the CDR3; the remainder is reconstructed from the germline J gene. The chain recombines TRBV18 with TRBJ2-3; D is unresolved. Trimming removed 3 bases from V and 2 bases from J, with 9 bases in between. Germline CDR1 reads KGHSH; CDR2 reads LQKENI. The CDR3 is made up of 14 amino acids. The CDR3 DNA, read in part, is TGTGCCAGCTCACCCCCTGTCCTCACAGATACG. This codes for CASSPPVLTDT. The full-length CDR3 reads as CASSPPVLTDTQYF.

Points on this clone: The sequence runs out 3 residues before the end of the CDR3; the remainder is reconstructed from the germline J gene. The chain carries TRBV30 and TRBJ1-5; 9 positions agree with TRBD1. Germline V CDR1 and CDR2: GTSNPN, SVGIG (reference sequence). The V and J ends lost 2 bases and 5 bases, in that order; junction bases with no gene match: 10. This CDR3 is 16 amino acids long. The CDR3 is CAWSPNTGGAYQPQHF. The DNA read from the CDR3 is TGTGCCTGGAGTCCCAACACAGGGGGCGCTTATCAGCCC. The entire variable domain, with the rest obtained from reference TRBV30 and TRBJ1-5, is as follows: SQTIHQWPATLVQPVGSPLSLECTVEGTSNPNLYWYRQAAGRGLQLLFYSVGIGQISSEVPQNLSASRPQDRQFILSSKKLLLSDSGFYLCAWSPNTGGAYQPQHFGDGTRLSIL.

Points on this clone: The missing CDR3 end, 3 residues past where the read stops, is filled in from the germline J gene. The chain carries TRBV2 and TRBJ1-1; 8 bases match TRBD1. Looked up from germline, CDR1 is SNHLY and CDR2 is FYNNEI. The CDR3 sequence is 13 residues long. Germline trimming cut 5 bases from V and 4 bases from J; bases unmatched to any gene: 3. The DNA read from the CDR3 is TGTGCCAGCAGTACAGGGGGGAGCACTGAA. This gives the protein CASSTGGSTE. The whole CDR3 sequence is CASSTGGSTEAFF. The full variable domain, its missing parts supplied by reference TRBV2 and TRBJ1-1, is EPEVTQTPSHQVTQMGQEVILRCVPISNHLYFYWYRQILGQKVEFLVSFYNNEISEKSEIFDDQFSVERPDGSNFTLKIRSTKLEDSAMYFCASSTGGSTEAFFGQGTRLTVV.

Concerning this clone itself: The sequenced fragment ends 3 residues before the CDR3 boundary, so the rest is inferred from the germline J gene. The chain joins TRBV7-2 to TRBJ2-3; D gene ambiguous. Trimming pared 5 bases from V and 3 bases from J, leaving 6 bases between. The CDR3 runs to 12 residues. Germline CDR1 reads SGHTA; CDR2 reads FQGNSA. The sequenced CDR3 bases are TGTGCCAGCAGCAAAAGGACAGATACG. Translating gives CASSKRTDT. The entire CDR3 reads CASSKRTDTQYF.

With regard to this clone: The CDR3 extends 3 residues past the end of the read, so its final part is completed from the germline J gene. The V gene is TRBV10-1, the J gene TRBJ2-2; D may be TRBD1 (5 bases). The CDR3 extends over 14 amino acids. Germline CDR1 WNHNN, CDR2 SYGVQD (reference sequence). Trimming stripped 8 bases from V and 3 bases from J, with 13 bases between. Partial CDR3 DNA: TGCGCCAGCGAGGCCGGACAACACACCGGGGAG. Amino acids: CASEAGQHTGE. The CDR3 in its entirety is CASEAGQHTGELFF.

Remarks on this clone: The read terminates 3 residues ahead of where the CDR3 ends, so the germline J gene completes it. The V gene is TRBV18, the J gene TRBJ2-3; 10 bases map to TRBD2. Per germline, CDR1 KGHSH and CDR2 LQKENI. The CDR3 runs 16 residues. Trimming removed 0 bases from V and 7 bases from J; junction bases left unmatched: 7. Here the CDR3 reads CASSPPQREGQYTQYF. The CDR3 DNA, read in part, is TGTGCCAGCTCACCACCCCAGCGGGAGGGCCAATATACG.

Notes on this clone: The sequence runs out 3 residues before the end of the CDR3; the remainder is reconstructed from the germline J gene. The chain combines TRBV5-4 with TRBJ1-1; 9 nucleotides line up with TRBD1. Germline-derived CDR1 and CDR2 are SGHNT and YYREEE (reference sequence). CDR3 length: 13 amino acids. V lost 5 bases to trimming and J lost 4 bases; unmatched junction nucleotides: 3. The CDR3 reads CASSRQGGTEAFF. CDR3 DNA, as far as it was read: TGTGCCAGCAGTCGACAGGGGGGCACTGAA.

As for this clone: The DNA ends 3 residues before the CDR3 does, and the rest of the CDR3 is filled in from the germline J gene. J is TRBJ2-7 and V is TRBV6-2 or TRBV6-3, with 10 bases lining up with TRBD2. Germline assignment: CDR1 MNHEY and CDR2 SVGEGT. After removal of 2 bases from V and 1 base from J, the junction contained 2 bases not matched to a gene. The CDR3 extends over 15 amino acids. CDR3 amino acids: CASSYVTSGSYEQYF. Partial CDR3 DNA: TGTGCCAGCAGTTACGTGACTAGCGGGTCCTACGAG.

CDR3 region: CASSLRTGRDTGELFF. The CDR3 DNA, read in part, is TGCGCCAGCAGCCTACGGACAGGGAGGGACACCGGGGAG. The rearrangement joins TRBV5-1 to TRBJ2-2; weak D call: TRBD1 (8 bases). The read ends 3 residues early relative to the CDR3; the germline J gene fills the gap. V gave up 4 bases and J gave up 3 bases, with 16 bases separating them. The CDR3 spans 16 residues. Germline lookup yields CDR1 SGHRS and CDR2 YFSETQ. The variable domain in full, completed from reference TRBV5-1 and TRBJ2-2, reads KAGVTQTPRYLIKTRGQQVTLSCSPISGHRSVSWYQQTPGQGLQFLFEYFSETQRNKGNFPGRFSGRQFSNSRSEMNVSTLELGDSALYLCASSLRTGRDTGELFFGEGSRLTVL.

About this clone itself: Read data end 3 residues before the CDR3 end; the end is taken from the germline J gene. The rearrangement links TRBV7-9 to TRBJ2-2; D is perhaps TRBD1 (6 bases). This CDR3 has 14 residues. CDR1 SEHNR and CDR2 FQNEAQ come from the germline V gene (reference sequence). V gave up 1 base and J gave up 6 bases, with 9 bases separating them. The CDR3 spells CASSLVQGAGELFF. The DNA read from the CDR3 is TGTGCCAGCAGCTTAGTACAGGGTGCCGGGGAG.

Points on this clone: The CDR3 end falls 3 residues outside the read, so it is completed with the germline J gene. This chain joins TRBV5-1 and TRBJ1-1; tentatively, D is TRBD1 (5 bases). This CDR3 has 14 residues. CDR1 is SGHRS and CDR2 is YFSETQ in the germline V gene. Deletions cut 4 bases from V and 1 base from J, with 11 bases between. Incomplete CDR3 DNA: TGCGCCAGCAGCAGCACAGGCGGGAACACTGAA. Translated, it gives CASSSTGGNTE. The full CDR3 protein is CASSSTGGNTEAFF.

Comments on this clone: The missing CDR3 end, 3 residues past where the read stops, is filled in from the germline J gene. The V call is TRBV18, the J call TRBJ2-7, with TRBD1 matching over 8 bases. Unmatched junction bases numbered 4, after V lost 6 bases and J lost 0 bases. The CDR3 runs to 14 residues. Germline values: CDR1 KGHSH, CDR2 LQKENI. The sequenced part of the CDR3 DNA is TGTGCCAGCTCGACCACAGGGGGCTCCTACGAG. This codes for CASSTTGGSYE. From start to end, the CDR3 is CASSTTGGSYEQYF.

CDR3 DNA (partial): TGTGCCAGTAGACGTAGGACTAGCGGGTTCTACGAG. This gives the protein CASRRRTSGFYE. The whole CDR3 reads CASRRRTSGFYEQYF. The V gene is TRBV19, the J gene TRBJ2-7, with 11 bases identical to TRBD2. The CDR3 extends 3 residues past the end of the read, so its final part is completed from the germline J gene. Losses at the gene ends were 6 bases for V and 3 bases for J; bases not matched to a gene: 7. The CDR3 totals 15 residues. Germline CDR1 reads LNHDA; CDR2 reads SQIVND (reference sequence).

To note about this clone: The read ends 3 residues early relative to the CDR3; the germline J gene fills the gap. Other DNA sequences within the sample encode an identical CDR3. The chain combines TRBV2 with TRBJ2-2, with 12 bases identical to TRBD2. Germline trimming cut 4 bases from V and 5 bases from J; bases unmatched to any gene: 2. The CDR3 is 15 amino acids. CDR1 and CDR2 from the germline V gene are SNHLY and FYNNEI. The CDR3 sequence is CASSVGTSGTGELFF. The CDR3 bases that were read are TGTGCCAGCAGTGTTGGGACTAGCGGGACCGGGGAG.

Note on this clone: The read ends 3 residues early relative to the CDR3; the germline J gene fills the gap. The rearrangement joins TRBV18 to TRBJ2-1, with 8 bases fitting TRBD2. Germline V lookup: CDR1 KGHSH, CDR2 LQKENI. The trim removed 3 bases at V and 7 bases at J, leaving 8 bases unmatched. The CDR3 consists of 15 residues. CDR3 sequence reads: CASSPGLAPENEQFF. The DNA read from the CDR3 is TGTGCCAGCTCACCTGGACTAGCCCCGGAGAATGAG.

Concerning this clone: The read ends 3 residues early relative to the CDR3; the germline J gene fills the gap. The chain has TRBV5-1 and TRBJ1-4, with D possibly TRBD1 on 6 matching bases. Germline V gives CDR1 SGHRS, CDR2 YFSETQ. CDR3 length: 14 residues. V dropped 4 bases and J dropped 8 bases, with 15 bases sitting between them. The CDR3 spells CASSAMYRDEKLFF. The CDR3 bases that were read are TGCGCCAGCAGCGCGATGTACAGGGACGAAAAA.

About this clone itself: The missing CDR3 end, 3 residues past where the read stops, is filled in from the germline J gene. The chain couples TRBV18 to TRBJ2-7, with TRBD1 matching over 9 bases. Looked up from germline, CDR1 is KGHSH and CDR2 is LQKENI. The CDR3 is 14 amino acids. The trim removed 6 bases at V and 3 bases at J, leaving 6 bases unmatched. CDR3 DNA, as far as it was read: TGTGCCAGCTCCCCGACGGGACAGGGCTACGAG. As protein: CASSPTGQGYE. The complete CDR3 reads CASSPTGQGYEQYF. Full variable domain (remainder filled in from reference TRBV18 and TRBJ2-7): NAGVMQNPRHLVRRRGQEARLRCSPMKGHSHVYWYRQLPEEGLKFMVYLQKENIIDESGMPKERFSAEFPKEGPSILRIQQVVRGDSAAYFCASSPTGQGYEQYFGPGTRLTVT.

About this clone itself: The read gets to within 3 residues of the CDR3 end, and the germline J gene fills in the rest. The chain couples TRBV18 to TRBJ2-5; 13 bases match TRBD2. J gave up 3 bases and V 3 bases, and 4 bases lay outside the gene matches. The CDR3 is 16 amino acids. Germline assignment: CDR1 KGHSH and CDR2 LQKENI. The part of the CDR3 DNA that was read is TGTGCCAGCTCACCCCGACTAGCGGGGGGCGAAGAGACC. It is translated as CASSPRLAGGEET. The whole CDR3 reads CASSPRLAGGEETQYF.

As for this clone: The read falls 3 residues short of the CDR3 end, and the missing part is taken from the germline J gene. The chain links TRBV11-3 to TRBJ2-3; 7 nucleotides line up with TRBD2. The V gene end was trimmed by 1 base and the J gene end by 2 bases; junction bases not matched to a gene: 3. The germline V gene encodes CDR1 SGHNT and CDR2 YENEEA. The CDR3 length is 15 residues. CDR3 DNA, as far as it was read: TGTGCCAGCAGCTTAGGCGGGGGAGTCACAGATACG. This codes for CASSLGGGVTDT. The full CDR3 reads CASSLGGGVTDTQYF.

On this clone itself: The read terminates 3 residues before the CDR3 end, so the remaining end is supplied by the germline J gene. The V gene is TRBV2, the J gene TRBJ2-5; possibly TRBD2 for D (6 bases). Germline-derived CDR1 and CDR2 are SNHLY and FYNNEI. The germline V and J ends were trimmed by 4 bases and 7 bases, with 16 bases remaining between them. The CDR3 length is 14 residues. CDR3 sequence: CASSARDFGGTQYF. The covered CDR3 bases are TGTGCCAGCAGTGCCCGGGACTTTGGGGGGACC.

The CDR3 bases that were read are TGTGCCACCTCGGTGGGGACAACTCAGCCC. It translates to CATSVGTTQP. The CDR3, in full, reads CATSVGTTQPQHF. The rearrangement joins TRBV2 to TRBJ1-5, with a tentative D call TRBD1 (6 bases). The sequenced fragment ends 3 residues before the CDR3 boundary, so the rest is inferred from the germline J gene. V shed 10 bases and J shed 6 bases, with 16 bases lying between them. The CDR3 has 13 amino acids. Germline CDR1 reads SNHLY; CDR2 reads FYNNEI.

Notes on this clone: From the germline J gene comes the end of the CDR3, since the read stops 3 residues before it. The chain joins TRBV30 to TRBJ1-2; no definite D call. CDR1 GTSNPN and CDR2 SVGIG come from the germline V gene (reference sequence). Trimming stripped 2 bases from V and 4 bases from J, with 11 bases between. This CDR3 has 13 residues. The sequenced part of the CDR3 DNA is TGTGCCTGGAGTACCCAGGCACCCTATGGC. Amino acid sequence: CAWSTQAPYG. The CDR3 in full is CAWSTQAPYGYTF.

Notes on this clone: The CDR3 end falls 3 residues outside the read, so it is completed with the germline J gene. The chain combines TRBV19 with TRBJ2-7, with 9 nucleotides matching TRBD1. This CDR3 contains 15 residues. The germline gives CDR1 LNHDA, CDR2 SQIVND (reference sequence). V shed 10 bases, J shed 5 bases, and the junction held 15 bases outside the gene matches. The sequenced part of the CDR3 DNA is TGTGCCACCAGATCCCAGGGACAGGGCACCCACGAG. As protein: CATRSQGQGTHE. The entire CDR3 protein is CATRSQGQGTHEQYF.

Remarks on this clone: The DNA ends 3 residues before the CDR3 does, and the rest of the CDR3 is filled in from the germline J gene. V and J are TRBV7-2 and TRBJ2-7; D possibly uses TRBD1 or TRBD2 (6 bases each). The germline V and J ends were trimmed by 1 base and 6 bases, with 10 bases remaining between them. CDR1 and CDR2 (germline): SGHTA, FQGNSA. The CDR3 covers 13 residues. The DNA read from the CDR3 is TGTGCCAGCAGCTTAGTAGGAGGGGGCGAG. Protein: CASSLVGGGE. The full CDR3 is CASSLVGGGEQYF.

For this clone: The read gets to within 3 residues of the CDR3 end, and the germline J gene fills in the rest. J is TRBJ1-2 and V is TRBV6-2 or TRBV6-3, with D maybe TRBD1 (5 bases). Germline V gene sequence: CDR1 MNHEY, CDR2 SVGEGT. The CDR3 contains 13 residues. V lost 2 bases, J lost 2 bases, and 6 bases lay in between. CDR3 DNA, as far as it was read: TGTGCCAGCAGTTACCAGGGCAACTATGGC. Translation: CASSYQGNYG. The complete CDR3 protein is CASSYQGNYGYTF.